These 20 T cell receptor beta chains were sequenced from one sample in a study of vaccination effects on CD4 cells after COVID-19. These receptors are not linked to any known antigen. The method was immunoSEQ multiplex PCR; TCRdb's version includes in-frame clones alone and lacks a portion of them. The repertoire includes roughly 63,000 clones, 75% to 90% of them detected once, and 12% sits in the top ten. After expansion with viral peptide pools in the ViraFEST assay, antigen-specific CD4+ T cells were sequenced. Cells that had been cultured for approximately ten days were the source of isolated CD4+ T cells. None of the vaccinated had previously contracted SARS-CoV-2, and their nucleocapsid antibodies tested negative. The input for sequencing was CD4+ T cells from PBMCs cultured with SARS-CoV-2 spike peptides, taken before COVID-19 vaccination. Source of these receptors: a human donor who received a COVID-19 vaccine.

This chain uses TRBV5-1 with TRBJ2-5; TRBD1 aligns across 11 bases. The CDR3 has 16 amino acids. In germline, CDR1 is SGHRS, CDR2 YFSETQ. The ends lost 0 bases at V and 5 bases at J; junction bases unmatched: 6. CDR3 sequence reads: CASSLDGQGAAETQYF. In DNA form, the CDR3 reads TGCGCCAGCAGCTTGGACGGACAGGGGGCGGCGGAGACCCAGTACTTC.

CDR3 protein: CASSSQTDTQYF. CDR3 nucleotides: TGTGCCAGCAGCTCCCAGACAGATACGCAGTATTTT. The rearrangement links TRBV7-9 to TRBJ2-3; D is ambiguous. Germline V gives CDR1 SEHNR, CDR2 FQNEAQ (reference sequence). The V gene lost 4 bases and the J gene lost 3 bases, with 5 bases spanning the gap. The CDR3 is 12 residues long.

The chain links TRBV21-1 to TRBJ1-3; no check of the table's D call, TRBD1, against the DNA was made. TRBV21-1 corresponds to a pseudogene. The CDR3 runs to 19 residues. This CDR3 reads CASSVKTGQSFLSGNTIYF. Written as DNA, the CDR3 is TGTGCCAGCAGCGTTAAAACGGGACAGAGCTTCCTCTCTGGAAACACCATATATTTT.

This clone showed up just a few times. The V call is TRBV2, the J call TRBJ1-1; D may be TRBD1 (5 bases). CDR3 length: 15 amino acids. V was clipped by 4 bases and J by 7 bases, with 19 bases between them. Per germline, CDR1 SNHLY and CDR2 FYNNEI. This chain's CDR3 is CASSGLTGPQGEAFF. CDR3 DNA: TGTGCCAGCAGTGGACTAACCGGGCCCCAGGGTGAAGCTTTCTTT.

The chain uses TRBV3-1 (or the pseudogene TRBV3-2) and TRBJ1-2; perhaps TRBD1 as D (6 bases). Germline loops: CDR1 LGHDT, CDR2 YNNKEL (reference sequence). CDR3 length: 13 amino acids. V lost 1 base to trimming and J lost 4 bases, with 7 bases between them. This chain's CDR3 is CASSQGGGYGYTF. The CDR3 region has the DNA TGTGCCAGCAGCCAAGGAGGGGGCTATGGCTACACCTTC.

CDR3 DNA sequence: TGTGCCAGCAACACAAGGAACACTGAAGCTTTCTTT. Translating it yields CASNTRNTEAFF. This chain uses TRBV12-3 or TRBV12-4 with TRBJ1-1; D is unclear. V shed 7 bases and J shed 1 base, with 7 bases lying between them. There are 12 residues in the CDR3.

V and J are TRBV14 and TRBJ2-2; 9 bases are shared with TRBD1. J lost 3 bases, V lost 8 bases, and 4 bases had no gene match. This CDR3 contains 14 residues. Germline values: CDR1 SGHDN, CDR2 FVKESK. CDR3 loop: CASRGQGYTGELFF. The CDR3 bases are TGTGCCAGCCGGGGACAGGGATACACCGGGGAGCTGTTTTTT.

J is TRBJ2-2 and V is TRBV4-1; D uncertain. Trimming left V 1 base short and J 3 bases short, with 18 bases between. The germline V gene has CDR1 MGHRA and CDR2 YSYEKL. The CDR3 length is 18 residues. CDR3 DNA sequence: TGCGCCAGCAGCCAAGGTCGTATTTATGGATTGCACACCGGGGAGCTGTTTTTT. Its translation: CASSQGRIYGLHTGELFF.

CDR3 region: CASSTTGSGQPQHF. The CDR3, as DNA: TGCGCCAGCAGCACGACAGGGAGCGGTCAGCCCCAGCATTTT. The rearrangement uses TRBV5-1 and TRBJ1-5, with 7 bases that match TRBD1. This CDR3 comprises 14 residues. With 4 bases clipped from V and 6 bases from J, the junction kept 7 bases outside the gene matches. Germline CDR1 reads SGHRS; CDR2 reads YFSETQ.

This chain links TRBV5-1 with TRBJ2-5, with D possibly being TRBD2 (6 bases). Germline loops: CDR1 SGHRS, CDR2 YFSETQ. V dropped 4 bases and J dropped 4 bases, with 14 bases sitting between them. This CDR3 is 14 amino acids long. The CDR3 DNA sequence: TGCGCCAGCAGCCAAGGAAGGGGAGGAGAGACCCAGTACTTC. Encoded protein: CASSQGRGGETQYF. Full variable domain (missing parts from reference TRBV5-1 and TRBJ2-5): KAGVTQTPRYLIKTRGQQVTLSCSPISGHRSVSWYQQTPGQGLQFLFEYFSETQRNKGNFPGRFSGRQFSNSRSEMNVSTLELGDSALYLCASSQGRGGETQYFGPGTRLLVL.

The rearrangement joins TRBV3-1 (or the pseudogene TRBV3-2) to TRBJ2-2; tentative D call: TRBD2 (5 bases). CDR1 and CDR2 from the germline V gene are LGHDT and YNNKEL (reference sequence). V was pared by 0 bases and J by 5 bases, with 19 bases between. The CDR3 totals 18 residues. The CDR3 sequence: CASSQESWGRRGTGELFF. The DNA of the CDR3 is TGTGCCAGCAGCCAAGAAAGTTGGGGTAGAAGAGGGACCGGGGAGCTGTTTTTT.

The rearrangement links TRBV5-1 to TRBJ1-1, with D possibly TRBD1 on 5 matching bases. The germline V gene encodes CDR1 SGHRS and CDR2 YFSETQ. The V end was cut by 3 bases, the J end by 2 bases, with 17 bases between. The CDR3 totals 16 residues. The DNA for the CDR3 is TGCGCCAGCAGCTACTACTCGGATGGGGCCAACACTGAAGCTTTCTTT. It codes for CASSYYSDGANTEAFF.

The chain combines TRBV9 with TRBJ2-5, with D possibly TRBD1 on 6 matching bases. The germline V gene encodes CDR1 SGDLS and CDR2 YYNGEE. Trimming pared 5 bases from V and 5 bases from J, leaving 19 bases between. This CDR3 spans 15 amino acids. The CDR3 loop is CASSRSGQGTETQYF. The CDR3 bases are TGTGCCAGCAGTCGGTCCGGGCAGGGGACGGAGACCCAGTACTTC.

This chain joins TRBV9 and TRBJ1-3; no reliable D call. With 0 bases removed from V and 0 bases from J, the gap between germline ends came to 7 bases. CDR1 is SGDLS, CDR2 YYNGEE, per germline. This CDR3 is 15 amino acids long. CDR3 sequence: CASSVELHSGNTIYF. The CDR3 DNA sequence: TGTGCCAGCAGCGTAGAATTGCACTCTGGAAACACCATATATTTT.

This sequence joins TRBV11-2 and TRBJ1-1, with D possibly TRBD1 on 6 matching bases. Germline loops: CDR1 SGHAT, CDR2 FQNNGV. This CDR3 region has 12 residues. V dropped 5 bases and J dropped 7 bases, with 11 bases sitting between them. DNA for the CDR3: TGTGCCAGCAGCCTAGGACAGAGTGAAGCTTTCTTT. Its translation is CASSLGQSEAFF.

The chain recombines TRBV3-1 (or the pseudogene TRBV3-2) with TRBJ1-1, with D unclear. There are 12 residues in the CDR3. Germline V CDR1 and CDR2: LGHDT, YNNKEL (reference sequence). The V end was cut by 6 bases, the J end by 4 bases, with 9 bases between. The CDR3 loop is CASSFPGTEAFF. DNA for the CDR3: TGTGCCAGCAGTTTCCCGGGCACTGAAGCTTTCTTT.

The V and J genes are TRBV4-3 and TRBJ2-3, with D unresolved. Between the trimmed V and J ends, which lost 0 bases and 8 bases, there was a span of 9 bases. The germline V gene has CDR1 LGHNA and CDR2 YSLEER. The CDR3 is 13 residues long. The CDR3, as DNA: TGCGCCAGCAGCCAAGACGCCAGCCTTACGCAGTATTTT. Translation: CASSQDASLTQYF.

The chain is built from TRBV19 and TRBJ1-2; TRBD1 matches at 8 bases. Trimming at V came to 7 bases and at J to 0 bases, leaving 10 bases not matched to a gene. Germline CDR1 is LNHDA and CDR2 is SQIVND (reference sequence). The CDR3 spans 16 residues. The CDR3 sequence: CASTRTGTSSNYGYTF. The CDR3 bases are TGTGCCAGTACCCGGACAGGGACCTCCTCTAACTATGGCTACACCTTC.

The chain uses TRBV24-1 and TRBJ2-3, with unresolved D. CDR3 length: 15 amino acids. V was clipped by 2 bases and J by 0 bases, with 8 bases between them. Looked up from germline, CDR1 is KGHDR and CDR2 is SFDVKD. In DNA, the CDR3 is TGTGCCACCAGTGATTCCAGAACTAGCACAGATACGCAGTATTTT. It codes for CATSDSRTSTDTQYF.

The rearrangement uses TRBV18 and TRBJ1-3, with a tentative D call TRBD1 (6 bases). Trimming took off 2 bases at V and 10 bases at J, with 15 bases between the two ends. Germline assignment: CDR1 KGHSH and CDR2 LQKENI. The CDR3 has 14 residues. The CDR3 here is CASSPGGGRGTIYF. The DNA of the CDR3 is TGTGCCAGCTCACCAGGGGGCGGCCGGGGAACCATATATTTT.